These 20 T cell receptor beta chains originate from one sample sequenced in a study of blood T cell repertoires in COVID-19. Only in-frame clones appear in the TCRdb table, and some are missing; sequencing was by immunoSEQ multiplex PCR. The sample lists over 60,000 clones, roughly nine tenths occurring once. Sequencing was performed on peripheral blood. These receptors came from a man aged 80 or over with acute or convalescent COVID-19.

This clone was seen only once. The chain combines TRBV7-2 with TRBJ2-7; D is uncertain. The CDR3 totals 13 residues. Germline lookup yields CDR1 SGHTA and CDR2 FQGNSA. Trimming stripped 0 bases from V and 1 base from J, with 4 bases between. CDR3 loop: CASSLAQSYEQYF. The CDR3 DNA follows: TGTGCCAGCAGCTTAGCACAGTCCTACGAGCAGTACTTC.

The V gene is TRBV2, the J gene TRBJ2-1, with 7 bases aligning to TRBD1. In germline, CDR1 is SNHLY, CDR2 FYNNEI. J was trimmed by 3 bases and V by 4 bases; bases with no gene match: 6. The CDR3 runs to 15 residues. CDR3 amino acids: CASSVVGGLYNEQFF. CDR3 bases: TGTGCCAGCAGTGTGGTAGGGGGCCTCTACAATGAGCAGTTCTTC.

The rearrangement links TRBV13 to TRBJ1-1; TRBD1 aligns across 8 bases. Germline trimming cut 5 bases from V and 4 bases from J; bases unmatched to any gene: 6. This CDR3 is built from 14 residues. Germline-derived CDR1 and CDR2 are PRHDT and FYEKMQ (reference sequence). The CDR3 nucleotides are TGTGCCAGCAGCCCGGGACAGGATCTCACTGAAGCTTTCTTT. Translating gives CASSPGQDLTEAFF.

The CDR3 bases are TGCGCCAGCAGGGACAGAAACACCGGGGAGCTGTTTTTT. Residues: CASRDRNTGELFF. The gene calls are TRBV10-2 and TRBJ2-2, with D perhaps matching TRBD1 (6 bases). V was shortened by 6 bases and J by 2 bases, with 7 bases between the two germline ends. This CDR3 is 13 amino acids long. Germline loops: CDR1 WSHSY, CDR2 SAAADI.

The chain joins TRBV5-5 to TRBJ1-1, with 10 bases lining up with TRBD1. The CDR3 covers 14 residues. Losses at the gene ends were 4 bases for V and 6 bases for J; bases not matched to a gene: 6. Germline CDR1 is SGHKS and CDR2 is YYEKEE (reference sequence). The CDR3 loop is CASSQGQGGAEAFF. The CDR3 DNA reads TGTGCCAGCAGCCAAGGACAGGGGGGAGCTGAAGCTTTCTTT.

J is TRBJ2-7 and V is TRBV2, with D unclear. CDR1 is SNHLY, CDR2 FYNNEI, per germline. V was shortened by 4 bases and J by 0 bases, with 7 bases between the two germline ends. This CDR3 has 13 residues. As DNA, the CDR3 is TGTGCCAGCAGTGTATCCCTCTCCTACGAGCAGTACTTC. Translating it yields CASSVSLSYEQYF.

The V and J genes are TRBV30 and TRBJ1-5, with D possibly being TRBD1 (5 bases). The CDR3 loop spans 15 amino acids. Germline-derived CDR1 and CDR2 are GTSNPN and SVGIG (reference sequence). V gave up 0 bases and J gave up 0 bases, with 9 bases separating them. Here the CDR3 reads CAWSVGGNSNQPQHF. The CDR3 DNA reads TGTGCCTGGAGTGTCGGGGGGAATAGCAATCAGCCCCAGCATTTT.

The rearrangement uses TRBV6-5 and TRBJ2-1; a possible D gene is TRBD1 (6 bases). V lost 8 bases and J lost 6, with 17 bases in between. The CDR3 runs to 14 residues. CDR1 and CDR2 (germline): MNHEY, SVGAGI. CDR3 sequence (DNA): TGTGCCAGCCCTGGGACACAACTCCCCAATGAGCAGTTCTTC. The encoded protein is CASPGTQLPNEQFF.

The chain is built from TRBV9 and TRBJ2-2; 12 bases are a match to TRBD1. The trim removed 1 base at V and 2 bases at J, leaving 6 bases unmatched. CDR3 size: 18 residues. Germline values: CDR1 SGDLS, CDR2 YYNGEE. CDR3 in DNA: TGTGCCAGCAGCGTACTCTCCGGGACAGGGGGCAACACCGGGGAGCTGTTTTTT. The encoded protein is CASSVLSGTGGNTGELFF.

The V call is TRBV2, the J call TRBJ2-7; TRBD2 aligns across 11 bases. CDR3 size: 17 residues. Germline V gene lookup returns CDR1 SNHLY and CDR2 FYNNEI. The V and J ends lost 5 bases and 1 base, in that order; junction bases with no gene match: 10. This chain's CDR3 is CASSPRGGLAGSYEQYF. DNA for the CDR3: TGTGCCAGCAGTCCACGGGGTGGACTAGCGGGTTCCTACGAGCAGTACTTC.

This clone came up a few times. The chain carries TRBV19 and TRBJ1-1; TRBD1 is a possible D gene (6 bases). V was trimmed by 3 bases and J by 4 bases, leaving 18 bases between them. This CDR3 has 16 amino acids. Germline V gene lookup returns CDR1 LNHDA and CDR2 SQIVND (reference sequence). The CDR3 sequence: CASSIEQGRLVTEAFF. The CDR3 DNA reads TGTGCCAGTAGTATTGAGCAGGGGAGATTGGTCACTGAAGCTTTCTTT.

This sequence joins TRBV27 and TRBJ2-1, with a weak D call TRBD1 (6 bases). The CDR3 spans 16 residues. CDR1 MNHEY and CDR2 SMNVEV come from the germline V gene (reference sequence). Trimming shortened V by 3 bases and J by 8 bases, and 20 bases separated the two germline ends. The CDR3 region has the DNA TGTGCCAGCAGTTTGGGACATCAGGTGGGAATGCATGAGCAGTTCTTC. This encodes CASSLGHQVGMHEQFF.

This clone was detected a few times. The chain combines TRBV27 with TRBJ1-2; 9 nucleotides align to TRBD1. The germline gives CDR1 MNHEY, CDR2 SMNVEV (reference sequence). The junction had 7 bases not matched to a gene; V was cut back by 4 bases and J by 7 bases. The CDR3 extends over 14 amino acids. CDR3 bases: TGTGCCAGCAGTTGGGACGGGACAGGGCCTGGCTACACCTTC. Amino acids: CASSWDGTGPGYTF.

In DNA, the CDR3 is TGTGCCACCAGCAGAGATCGGACAGGGAAAAAACTGTTTTTT. Its protein is CATSRDRTGKKLFF. The rearrangement uses TRBV15 and TRBJ1-4; TRBD1 matches 8 bases. This CDR3 is 14 amino acids long. Germline assignment: CDR1 LNHNV and CDR2 YYDKDF (reference sequence). After removal of 0 bases from V and 9 bases from J, the junction contained 3 bases not matched to a gene.

V and J are TRBV5-1 and TRBJ1-2; no reliable D call. V was cut by 4 bases and J by 6 bases, with 22 bases left in between. The germline V gene encodes CDR1 SGHRS and CDR2 YFSETQ. This CDR3 spans 16 amino acids. CDR3 nucleotide sequence: TGCGCCAGCAGCCCCGGAACCCCTCACTACCCTCATGGCTACACCTTC. Its translation: CASSPGTPHYPHGYTF.

This sequence joins TRBV11-2 and TRBJ2-2; 10 bases fit TRBD1. Germline CDR1 and CDR2: SGHAT and FQNNGV. The J segment lost 5 bases and the V segment lost 3 bases, leaving 3 bases of the junction unmatched. The CDR3 totals 15 residues. The CDR3 DNA sequence: TGTGCCAGCAGCTTCCGGGACAGGGGAACCGGGGAGCTGTTTTTT. Its translation is CASSFRDRGTGELFF.

This clone has just one count. The chain has TRBV6-5 and TRBJ1-2; 7 bases are a match to TRBD1. Germline CDR1 MNHEY, CDR2 SVGAGI. The CDR3 extends over 13 amino acids. Losses at the gene ends were 6 bases for V and 8 bases for J; bases not matched to a gene: 9. The CDR3 region is CASRPTGAVGYTF. CDR3 bases: TGTGCCAGCAGGCCCACAGGGGCAGTAGGCTACACCTTC.

This clone is a singleton in its sample. This chain uses TRBV10-2 with TRBJ2-3; 11 bases map to TRBD2. The J segment lost 0 bases and the V segment lost 8 bases, leaving 7 bases of the junction unmatched. The CDR3 is 16 amino acids. Per the germline V gene, CDR1 is WSHSY and CDR2 is SAAADI. This CDR3 is CASVKGTSGSTDTQYF. CDR3 sequence (DNA): TGCGCCAGCGTGAAGGGGACTAGCGGTAGCACAGATACGCAGTATTTT.

V gene TRBV30 combines with J gene TRBJ1-1, with 8 nucleotides matching TRBD1. The CDR3 loop spans 13 amino acids. V lost 5 bases, J lost 2 bases, and 4 bases stayed unmatched. Germline CDR1 and CDR2: GTSNPN and SVGIG (reference sequence). CDR3 protein: CAWAGQGNTEAFF. The CDR3 nucleotides are TGTGCCTGGGCCGGACAGGGTAACACTGAAGCTTTCTTT.

This clone was found once. This chain uses TRBV7-9 with TRBJ1-1; 9 nucleotides align to TRBD1. V gave up 3 bases and J gave up 1 base; unmatched junction bases: 3. CDR1 SEHNR and CDR2 FQNEAQ come from the germline V gene (reference sequence). The CDR3 totals 15 residues. The CDR3 reads CASSFWTGENTEAFF. CDR3 nucleotide sequence: TGTGCCAGCAGCTTCTGGACAGGGGAGAACACTGAAGCTTTCTTT.